Below, 29 T cell receptor beta chains from the same sample are listed, as sequenced in a study of T cell responses to AZD1222 COVID-19 vaccine (dated by TCRdb to the early 2020s). This specimen's time point label, per the study, means: baseline before first vaccination. Per the publication, the treatment or condition label means: meningococcal conjugate vaccine given as trial control. The protocol used for the library was the immunoSEQ multiplex PCR assay. Entries here come from immuneACCESS through TCRdb and include only in-frame sequences with V and J called. Some clones fail to appear in such tables; in the studies checked, an unresolved V gene covers under half of the shortfall, and the cause of the remainder is unknown. This sample is represented by 130,000 or so clones; more than 85% of them were singletons. The ten largest clonotypes hold less than 1% of the sample. This material consisted of peripheral blood, taken on day 0 of MenACWY control vaccination. The receptor set was obtained from an adult in good health.

CDR3 nucleotide sequence: TGTGCCAGCAGTGGACCACTTGTTAGGGGGACTGAAGCTTTCTTT. Encoded protein: CASSGPLVRGTEAFF. V is TRBV2 and J is TRBJ1-1; D is possibly TRBD1 (6 bases). V was clipped by 4 bases and J by 5 bases, with 17 bases between them. From germline, CDR1 is SNHLY and CDR2 FYNNEI. This CDR3 comprises 15 residues.

V and J are TRBV6-6 and TRBJ1-1; D remains ambiguous. This CDR3 has 18 residues. V lost 5 bases and J lost 0, with 22 bases in between. Germline CDR1 is MNHNY and CDR2 is SVGAGI (reference sequence). The DNA of the CDR3 is TGTGCCAGCAGTCCTCGCGGCAGACCTGATCCTATGAACACTGAAGCTTTCTTT. Translating it yields CASSPRGRPDPMNTEAFF.

This clone showed up just once. The rearrangement links TRBV6-5 to TRBJ1-6; TRBD1 matches 9 bases. The ends lost 4 bases at V and 6 bases at J; junction bases unmatched: 1. The CDR3 extends over 14 amino acids. Looked up from germline, CDR1 is MNHEY and CDR2 is SVGAGI. DNA for the CDR3: TGTGCCAGCAGTTCGGGACAGGGTAATTCACCCCTCCACTTT. This encodes CASSSGQGNSPLHF.

This clone appeared once. The CDR3 spells CASSQGQGLGGGYTF. CDR3 DNA: TGTGCCAGCAGCCAGGGACAGGGCCTAGGGGGGGGCTACACCTTC. This chain connects TRBV7-6 to TRBJ1-2; 9 bases line up with TRBD1. V lost 5 bases and J lost 8; bases outside the gene matches: 12. The germline CDR1 and CDR2 sequences are SGHVS and FNYEAQ. CDR3 size: 15 residues.

J is TRBJ1-2 and V is TRBV3-1 (or the pseudogene TRBV3-2), with TRBD1 matching over 7 bases. The CDR3 covers 16 residues. The V gene's germline CDR1 is LGHDT and CDR2 YNNKEL (reference sequence). Trimming cost V 5 bases and J 5 bases; bases outside gene matches: 14. CDR3 residues: CASSSTSRQGGYGYTF. The CDR3 DNA follows: TGTGCCAGCAGCTCCACCTCCCGACAGGGTGGTTATGGCTACACCTTC.

The table lists this clone with a count of one. The rearrangement links TRBV25-1 to TRBJ1-2; D gene uncertain. The germline CDR1 and CDR2 sequences are MGHDK and SYGVNS. V lost 8 bases and J lost 4, with 17 bases in between. The CDR3 is made up of 14 amino acids. This chain's CDR3 is CASDLVTDFYGYTF. CDR3 coding DNA: TGTGCCAGCGACCTTGTAACTGATTTCTATGGCTACACCTTC.

The rearrangement uses TRBV5-4 and TRBJ2-7, with D maybe TRBD1 (5 bases). Per germline, CDR1 SGHNT and CDR2 YYREEE (reference sequence). V shed 4 bases and J shed 3 bases, with 17 bases lying between them. The length of the CDR3 is 15 residues. The CDR3 sequence is CASSRSPGQNYEQYF. In DNA, the CDR3 is TGTGCCAGCAGCCGCAGCCCTGGACAAAACTACGAGCAGTACTTC. The full variable domain, completed using reference TRBV5-4 and TRBJ2-7, is ETGVTQSPTHLIKTRGQQVTLRCSSQSGHNTVSWYQQALGQGPQFIFQYYREEENGRGNFPPRFSGLQFPNYSSELNVNALELDDSALYLCASSRSPGQNYEQYFGPGTRLTVT.

This chain uses TRBV27 with TRBJ1-5; D is uncertain. Between the trimmed V and J ends, which lost 4 bases and 5 bases, there was a span of 9 bases. Looked up from germline, CDR1 is MNHEY and CDR2 is SMNVEV (reference sequence). This CDR3 region has 13 residues. The DNA of the CDR3 is TGTGCCAGCAGTTGGGCACGAGATCAGCCCCAGCATTTT. It encodes CASSWARDQPQHF.

This chain joins TRBV2 and TRBJ1-5; 8 bases align to TRBD1. The CDR3 spans 15 residues. With 1 base clipped from V and 7 bases from J, the junction kept 6 bases outside the gene matches. Germline CDR1 is SNHLY and CDR2 is FYNNEI. The CDR3 region is CASSEETGDFQPQHF. In DNA, the CDR3 is TGTGCCAGCAGTGAAGAGACAGGGGATTTCCAGCCCCAGCATTTT.

The V and J genes are TRBV4-1 and TRBJ1-2, with no clear D. The CDR3 length is 16 residues. Germline CDR1 MGHRA, CDR2 YSYEKL. V lost 2 bases and J lost 0, with 13 bases in between. CDR3 DNA: TGCGCCAGCAGCCAACTGATACAGAGAGCTAACTATGGCTACACCTTC. As protein: CASSQLIQRANYGYTF.

The CDR3 loop is CASSLVAGGLTYEQYF. The CDR3 DNA reads TGTGCCAGCAGCTTAGTAGCGGGAGGCCTTACCTACGAGCAGTACTTC. The rearrangement uses TRBV7-2 and TRBJ2-7; 10 nucleotides agree with TRBD2. V lost 1 base to trimming and J lost 2 bases; unmatched junction nucleotides: 5. The V gene's germline CDR1 is SGHTA and CDR2 FQGNSA. The CDR3 covers 16 residues.

This chain joins TRBV5-4 and TRBJ2-1; possible D gene TRBD2, 6 bases. V lost 3 bases to trimming and J lost 0 bases, with 13 bases between them. This CDR3 comprises 16 residues. Germline lookup yields CDR1 SGHNT and CDR2 YYREEE (reference sequence). CDR3 loop: CASSSPGDGSYNEQFF. In DNA, the CDR3 is TGTGCCAGCAGCTCGCCGGGGGACGGCTCCTACAATGAGCAGTTCTTC.

The chain carries TRBV4-1 and TRBJ2-3, with D maybe TRBD2 (6 bases). The CDR3 is 16 amino acids. Germline CDR1 MGHRA, CDR2 YSYEKL. The V and J ends lost 4 bases and 4 bases respectively, with 18 bases between them. CDR3 in DNA: TGCGCCAGCAGCCCCCTAGGGGCGGGGTTCCCAGATACGCAGTATTTT. It codes for CASSPLGAGFPDTQYF.

V and J are TRBV7-8 and TRBJ1-5; D is unclear. The CDR3 is 17 amino acids. Germline-derived CDR1 and CDR2 are SGHVS and FQNEAQ. The V gene lost 5 bases and the J gene lost 5 bases, with 22 bases spanning the gap. CDR3 amino acids: CASSLIRALGEHQPQHF. CDR3 sequence (DNA): TGTGCCAGCAGCCTCATCCGGGCCCTGGGCGAGCATCAGCCCCAGCATTTT.

This chain uses TRBV15 with TRBJ1-4; 7 bases are shared with TRBD1. The V gene's germline CDR1 is LNHNV and CDR2 YYDKDF (reference sequence). The CDR3 sequence is 16 residues long. Germline trimming cut 2 bases from V and 4 bases from J; bases unmatched to any gene: 7. In DNA, the CDR3 is TGTGCCACCAGCAGATCCCCGGGGACAGTTAATGAAAAACTGTTTTTT. Encoded protein: CATSRSPGTVNEKLFF.

This clone was seen only once. This chain connects TRBV5-6 to TRBJ2-7; perhaps D is TRBD1 or TRBD2 (5 bases each). Germline assignment: CDR1 SGHDT and CDR2 YYEEEE. Trimming removed 2 bases from V and 2 bases from J, with 11 bases in between. The CDR3 totals 14 residues. CDR3 protein: CASSFQGPPYEQYF. The DNA of the CDR3 is TGTGCCAGCAGCTTCCAGGGACCCCCCTACGAGCAGTACTTC. Using reference TRBV5-6 and TRBJ2-7 for the parts outside the CDR3, the full variable domain is DAGVTQSPTHLIKTRGQQVTLRCSPKSGHDTVSWYQQALGQGPQFIFQYYEEEERQRGNFPDRFSGHQFPNYSSELNVNALLLGDSALYLCASSFQGPPYEQYFGPGTRLTVT.

The rearrangement links TRBV7-2 to TRBJ1-1; D is unresolved. V was trimmed by 6 bases and J by 0 bases, leaving 20 bases between them. The CDR3 extends over 17 amino acids. Germline loops: CDR1 SGHTA, CDR2 FQGNSA. CDR3 region: CASSPSPQIPMNTEAFF. CDR3 nucleotides: TGTGCCAGCAGTCCGTCGCCCCAAATTCCGATGAACACTGAAGCTTTCTTT.

The chain has TRBV19 and TRBJ1-3, with 7 bases matching TRBD1. V dropped 0 bases and J dropped 4; count of bases not matched to a gene: 3. The germline gives CDR1 LNHDA, CDR2 SQIVND (reference sequence). The CDR3 runs to 15 residues. The CDR3 DNA reads TGTGCCAGTAGTATAGATCGGACAGGAGGAAACACCATATATTTT. Translating gives CASSIDRTGGNTIYF.

The genes are TRBV7-8 and TRBJ1-1; no clear D gene. CDR1 is SGHVS, CDR2 FQNEAQ, per germline. V lost 5 bases and J lost 3, with 10 bases in between. This CDR3 comprises 13 residues. The DNA of the CDR3 is TGTGCCAGCAGCCTACCGGAGGACACTGAAGCTTTCTTT. Amino acid sequence: CASSLPEDTEAFF.

In this sample, this clone turned up once. The CDR3 sequence is CASRGPGGQPQHF. CDR3 nucleotides: TGTGCCAGTAGGGGACCCGGCGGTCAGCCCCAGCATTTT. This chain connects TRBV19 to TRBJ1-5, with D maybe TRBD1 (5 bases). Trimming took 6 bases from V and 6 from J, leaving 12 bases between them. CDR1 is LNHDA, CDR2 SQIVND, per germline (reference sequence). There are 13 residues in the CDR3.

The chain couples TRBV6-5 to TRBJ2-3, with TRBD2 as a possible D gene (6 bases). The V end lost 3 bases, the J end lost 0 bases, and 13 bases lay between the germline ends. Germline V CDR1 and CDR2: MNHEY, SVGAGI. The CDR3 loop spans 16 amino acids. CDR3 sequence (DNA): TGTGCCAGCAGTTATTTCGGGAGAGCTAGCACAGATACGCAGTATTTT. It specifies CASSYFGRASTDTQYF.

V and J are TRBV5-6 and TRBJ1-2; 8 bases fit TRBD1. The CDR3 runs to 14 residues. With 0 bases clipped from V and 7 bases from J, the junction kept 5 bases outside the gene matches. Germline assignment: CDR1 SGHDT and CDR2 YYEEEE. CDR3 region: CASSLVQGASGYTF. The CDR3 DNA reads TGTGCCAGCAGCTTGGTTCAGGGGGCCTCTGGCTACACCTTC.

CDR3 protein: CSVVWGGLYEQYF. CDR3 coding DNA: TGCAGCGTTGTTTGGGGGGGGCTATACGAGCAGTACTTC. The J gene is TRBJ2-7, the V gene TRBV29-1, with a weak D call TRBD2 (7 bases). The CDR3 has 13 amino acids. Trimming took off 4 bases at V and 4 bases at J, with 14 bases between the two ends. Germline V CDR1 and CDR2: SQVTM, ANQGSEA.

The chain is built from TRBV4-3 and TRBJ1-6; the match to TRBD1 covers 9 bases. The V and J ends lost 0 bases and 8 bases, in that order; junction bases with no gene match: 5. Germline lookup yields CDR1 LGHNA and CDR2 YSLEER. This CDR3 is 16 amino acids long. DNA of the CDR3: TGCGCCAGCAGCCAAGATATCGGACAGGGGCATTCACCCCTCCACTTT. It encodes CASSQDIGQGHSPLHF.

The chain employs TRBV20-1 and TRBJ2-7; 7 nucleotides align to TRBD2. The CDR3 consists of 10 residues. After removal of 6 bases from V and 9 bases from J, the junction contained 5 bases not matched to a gene. CDR1 and CDR2 (germline): DFQATT, SNEGSKA (reference sequence). CDR3 in amino acids: CSANSGGQYF. The CDR3 DNA follows: TGCAGTGCAAACTCGGGAGGGCAGTACTTC.

CDR3 in amino acids: CASSIGRWAEKLFF. For the CDR3, the DNA is TGTGCCAGTAGTATAGGACGATGGGCTGAAAAACTGTTTTTT. The V call is TRBV19, the J call TRBJ1-4; D call uncertain. The CDR3 is 14 amino acids. CDR1 LNHDA and CDR2 SQIVND come from the germline V gene (reference sequence). Between the trimmed V and J ends, which lost 1 base and 7 bases, there was a span of 10 bases.

Only one count was recorded for this clone. An end of the junction does not agree with germline; a read error may underlie this. This chain links TRBV27 with TRBJ2-7; D remains ambiguous. The CDR3 sequence is 13 residues long. Looked up from germline, CDR1 is MNHEY and CDR2 is SMNVEV (reference sequence). The CDR3 bases are TGTGCCAGCAGTCCCCTTTTTCAGGCCCGCGCAGTCTTC. Its protein is CASSPLFQARAVF.

The chain has TRBV6-2 or TRBV6-3 and TRBJ1-1; a possible D gene is TRBD1 (6 bases). This CDR3 is 14 amino acids long. The V end was cut by 3 bases, the J end by 4 bases, with 12 bases between. Germline CDR1 is MNHEY and CDR2 is SVGEGT. CDR3 nucleotide sequence: TGTGCCAGCAGTTATGGGGGGCCTGGCACTGAAGCTTTCTTT. It encodes CASSYGGPGTEAFF.

Remarks on this clone: The sample holds other DNA sequences that translate to the same CDR3. The rearrangement links TRBV18 to TRBJ2-5; 12 nucleotides match TRBD2. This CDR3 contains 16 residues. Germline-derived CDR1 and CDR2 are KGHSH and LQKENI. With V trimmed by 3 bases and J by 0 bases, 2 bases remained unmatched. DNA for the CDR3: TGTGCCAGCTCACCTCTAGCGGGAGGGTACCAAGAGACCCAGTACTTC. This translates into CASSPLAGGYQETQYF. The whole variable domain, filled in from reference TRBV18 and TRBJ2-5, reads NAGVMQNPRHLVRRRGQEARLRCSPMKGHSHVYWYRQLPEEGLKFMVYLQKENIIDESGMPKERFSAEFPKEGPSILRIQQVVRGDSAAYFCASSPLAGGYQETQYFGPGTRLLVL.